The 7 T cell receptor beta chains below come from one sample, sequenced in a study of cytomegalovirus exposure and HLA in healthy donors. Both 60 Vbeta primers and 13 Jbeta primers went into the PCR. Sequenced by immunoSEQ multiplex PCR; TCRdb stores in-frame clones only, minus some. The sample yields 160,000 or so clones, around three quarters seen once. Sequencing input: PBMCs. Receptor source: a man aged 35 to 55 in good health and CMV-seronegative.

The V and J genes are TRBV28 and TRBJ1-1, with 8 bases identical to TRBD1. V trimming: 6 bases; J trimming: 7 bases; junction bases outside the gene matches: 4. Germline V lookup: CDR1 MDHEN, CDR2 SYDVKM. This CDR3 spans 12 amino acids. The CDR3 DNA reads as TGTGCCAGCAGCCAGGGGGCAGGTGAAGCTTTCTTT. It encodes CASSQGAGEAFF.

In the case of this clone: One end of the junction does not line up with germline, which may come from a read error. The same CDR3 also results from other DNA sequences found in this sample. The rearrangement uses TRBV7-7 and TRBJ1-1, with D maybe TRBD1 (5 bases). From germline, CDR1 is SSHAT and CDR2 FNYEAQ (reference sequence). This CDR3 has 13 residues. The CDR3 region has the DNA TGTGCTAGCAGCTTAGTAGTGGGGGGTGAAGCTTTCTTT. It codes for CASSLVVGGEAFF.

The V call is TRBV7-9, the J call TRBJ1-1; TRBD1 aligns across 10 bases. Losses at the gene ends were 4 bases for V and 3 bases for J; bases not matched to a gene: 8. Germline V gives CDR1 SEHNR, CDR2 FQNEAQ (reference sequence). The CDR3 extends over 16 amino acids. CDR3 sequence reads: CASSSRQGARYTEAFF. CDR3 nucleotides: TGTGCCAGCAGCTCCCGACAGGGGGCTCGATACACTGAAGCTTTCTTT.

This clone is a singleton in its sample. The chain carries TRBV5-6 and TRBJ1-1, with 9 bases lining up with TRBD1. From germline, CDR1 is SGHDT and CDR2 YYEEEE. The CDR3 runs 15 residues. The ends lost 3 bases at V and 6 bases at J; junction bases unmatched: 9. CDR3 region: CASSWGQGADPEAFF. CDR3 sequence (DNA): TGTGCCAGCAGCTGGGGACAGGGAGCGGACCCTGAAGCTTTCTTT.

The rearrangement links TRBV7-9 to TRBJ2-5; 8 bases match TRBD1. Germline CDR1 SEHNR, CDR2 FQNEAQ (reference sequence). The trim removed 5 bases at V and 4 bases at J, leaving 3 bases unmatched. The CDR3 spans 13 residues. CDR3 sequence: CASSGQGGETQYF. The CDR3 DNA reads as TGTGCCAGCAGCGGACAGGGAGGAGAGACCCAGTACTTC.

V is TRBV5-4 and J is TRBJ2-7; 11 bases match TRBD1. From germline, CDR1 is SGHNT and CDR2 YYREEE (reference sequence). CDR3 length: 15 residues. V trimming: 0 bases; J trimming: 3 bases; junction bases outside the gene matches: 2. This CDR3 is CASSLGTGGIYEQYF. The CDR3 DNA follows: TGTGCCAGCAGCTTGGGGACAGGGGGCATCTACGAGCAGTACTTC.

This chain joins TRBV29-1 and TRBJ2-5, with a weak D call TRBD2 (6 bases). Trimming removed 7 bases at V and 1 base at J, with 10 bases between. Germline loops: CDR1 SQVTM, CDR2 ANQGSEA. The CDR3 totals 12 residues. CDR3 region: CSGRDFQETQYF. The CDR3 DNA reads as TGCAGCGGCCGGGACTTCCAAGAGACCCAGTACTTC.